This T cell receptor beta chain is drawn from a study of technical replicates of blood from a few donors. Germline-derived CDR1 and CDR2 are LGHNA and YNFKEQ. This CDR3 comprises 16 residues. Losses at the gene ends were 3 bases for V and 2 bases for J; bases not matched to a gene: 4. TCRdb's copy holds only in-frame clones and misses some; the assay was immunoSEQ multiplex PCR. The sample includes approximately 85,000 clones, about 90% seen only once; the top ten take approximately 0.25%. The origin of this receptor is a human donor in good health. The source material was T cells isolated from PBMCs. The chain combines TRBV4-2 with TRBJ2-7; 13 bases align to TRBD2. Here the CDR3 reads CASSHTTSGGTYEQYF. In DNA form, the CDR3 reads TGTGCCAGCAGCCACACGACTAGCGGGGGGACCTACGAGCAGTACTTC.